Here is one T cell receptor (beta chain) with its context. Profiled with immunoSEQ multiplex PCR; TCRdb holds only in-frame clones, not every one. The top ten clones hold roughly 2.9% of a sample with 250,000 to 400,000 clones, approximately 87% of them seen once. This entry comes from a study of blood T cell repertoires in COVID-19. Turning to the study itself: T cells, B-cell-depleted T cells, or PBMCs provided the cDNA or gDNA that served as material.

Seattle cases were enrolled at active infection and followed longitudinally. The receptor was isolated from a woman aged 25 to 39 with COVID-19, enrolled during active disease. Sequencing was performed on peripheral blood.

The CDR3 region has the DNA TGCAGCGTCTTTGACAGGGCTGGGGATGAAAAACTGTTTTTT. This codes for CSVFDRAGDEKLFF. This rearrangement joins TRBV29-1 to TRBJ1-4, with 7 bases aligning to TRBD1. This CDR3 comprises 14 residues. The V and J ends lost 6 bases and 6 bases, in that order; junction bases with no gene match: 10. The germline CDR1 and CDR2 sequences are SQVTM and ANQGSEA. The variable domain in full, completed from reference TRBV29-1 and TRBJ1-4, reads SAVISQKPSRDICQRGTSLTIQCQVDSQVTMMFWYRQQPGQSLTLIATANQGSEATYESGFVIDKFPISRPNLTFSTLTVSNMSPEDSSIYLCSVFDRAGDEKLFFGSGTQLSVL.